These T cell receptor beta chains were read from a single sample in a study of cytomegalovirus exposure and HLA in healthy donors. The method was immunoSEQ multiplex PCR; TCRdb's version includes in-frame clones alone and lacks a portion of them. This table holds about 80,000 clones, 60% to 80% found once. Specimen: PBMCs. The source of these receptors is a woman aged 40 to 50 in good health and CMV-seronegative. Both conserved end residues are part of each CDR3. D genes are given only for firm matches. Clone size is given for some rows only: seen once, a few or many times, or a class if the clone is expanded.

j_call | d_call | v_call | clone_size | cdr3_nt | cdr3_aa
TRBJ1-2 | . | TRBV27 | . | TGTGCCAGCAGTTTATCCCCGCTACACTATGGCTACACCTTC | CASSLSPLHYGYTF
TRBJ2-1 | TRBD2 | TRBV11-3 | . | TGTGCCAGCAGCTTTCGCGGGGGGCCTTACAATGAGCAGTTCTTC | CASSFRGGPYNEQFF
TRBJ2-3 | TRBD1 | TRBV6-6 | . | TGTGCCAGCAGTTCTGGGACAGCGAGCACAGATACGCAGTATTTT | CASSSGTASTDTQYF
TRBJ2-5 | . | TRBV5-8 | . | TGTGCCAGCAGCGTCTTACTAGAAGACGAGACCCAGTACTTC | CASSVLLEDETQYF
TRBJ2-1 | . | TRBV30 | . | TGTGCCTGGACCAACAGGGGGGGGACGGGGAATGAGCAGTTCTTC | CAWTNRGGTGNEQFF
TRBJ1-2 | . | TRBV6-5 | . | TGTGCCAGCAGTAACCGACAGGGCTACACCTTC | CASSNRQGYTF
TRBJ1-1 | . | TRBV6-1 | . | TGTGCCAGCAGGGGGACAAGGGGCATGAACACTGAAGCTTTCTTT | CASRGTRGMNTEAFF
TRBJ2-3 | . | TRBV6-4 | . | TGTGCCAGCAGTGACGGGGGGACGTCCACAGATACGCAGTATTTT | CASSDGGTSTDTQYF
TRBJ1-1 | . | TRBV28 | few | TGTGTAGCGCGAACCTCGAACACTGAAGCTTTCTTT | CVARTSNTEAFF
TRBJ2-1 | TRBD2 | TRBV10-2 | . | TGCGCCAGCAGTGAGTCGGGACTAGCGGGATACAATGAGCAGTTCTTC | CASSESGLAGYNEQFF
TRBJ2-7 | TRBD1 | TRBV14 | . | TGTGCCAGCAGCCTGACAGGGAGCTTTCGCGTCACACAATTC | CASSLTGSFRVTQF
TRBJ1-1 | TRBD1 | TRBV27 | . | TGTGCCAGCAGTTTTCAGGGGGAGACTGAAGCTTTCTTT | CASSFQGETEAFF
TRBJ2-7 | TRBD2 | TRBV4-3 | . | TGCGCCAGCAGCCAAGCTAGCGGGAGCCTTCCCTACGAGCAGTACTTC | CASSQASGSLPYEQYF
TRBJ2-3 | . | TRBV29-1 | . | TGCAGCGTTGGAGACTGGTCGCCGGCGGCAACTAGCACAGATACGCAGTATTTT | CSVGDWSPAATSTDTQYF